This T cell receptor (gamma chain) emerged from a study of Vδ1+ human thymocytes. Findings and limits, study-wide: Around 18% of thymic delta-chain sequences were Vdelta2, with few Vdelta3, unlike blood Vdelta1+ controls. Highly polyclonal TRG and TRD repertoires with Gaussian CDR3 length distributions appeared in thymus. Unexpected Vdelta2 sequences could cause misinterpretation of bulk repertoire data.

There are 13 residues in the CDR3. CDR1 is EGSTGY, CDR2 YDSYTSSV, per germline. Extracted RNA was reverse transcribed into cDNA. Multiplex PCR used pooled V-gene forward primers and a constant-region reverse primer to amplify CDR3s. TCRdb ran CATT on the multiplex PCR reads. In the table there are about 23,000 gamma-chain clones, roughly an eighth of which are singletons. Thymocytes were sorted as CD3+ TCRVdelta1+ TCRVdelta2- after alphabeta T cell depletion. This clone was picked up a small number of times. The antigen is unknown. At one boundary the junction diverges from the germline segment, which might be a read error. Within the sample, other DNA sequences also encode this same CDR3.

V and J are TRGV4 and TRGJP2. This TCR was sampled from a child younger than two who had congenital heart surgery. Sequencing was done on a sample of Vdelta1+ gamma-delta thymocytes from the thymus. Subset of the sample: FACS-sorted CD3+ TCRalphabeta- TCRVdelta1+ TCRVdelta2- thymocytes. The CDR3 coding sequence is TGTGCAACCTGGAAGATTGGTGATTGGATCAAGACGTTT. This gives the protein CATWKIGDWIKTF.